This entry lists 32 T cell receptor beta chains sequenced from one sample in a study of blood T cell repertoires in COVID-19. Repertoires were generated with immunoSEQ multiplex PCR, while TCRdb's copy carries only in-frame clones and drops some. Of around 250,000 clones detected, less than 95% appear once; the ten largest clones hold 2.8%. Input material: PBMCs or T cells enriched from blood (not recorded which). The receptors derive from a man in his forties who had been exposed to COVID-19.

The chain has TRBV30 and TRBJ1-1; D not certain. Germline assignment: CDR1 GTSNPN and CDR2 SVGIG (reference sequence). Deletions cut 4 bases from V and 9 bases from J, with 15 bases between. This CDR3 contains 12 residues. The CDR3 region is CAWIPRTAQAFF. Written as DNA, the CDR3 is TGTGCCTGGATACCTAGGACTGCACAAGCTTTCTTT.

This clone was detected once. This sequence joins TRBV30 and TRBJ2-7, with 11 bases fitting TRBD1. CDR3 size: 14 residues. The germline V gene encodes CDR1 GTSNPN and CDR2 SVGIG (reference sequence). The V and J ends lost 8 bases and 6 bases, in that order; junction bases with no gene match: 12. CDR3 DNA sequence: TGTGCCCACCGGGACAGGGGGTTATCGGCCGAGCAGTACTTC. It specifies CAHRDRGLSAEQYF.

CDR3 protein: CASRPGQYNSPLHF. The CDR3 DNA sequence: TGTGCCAGCAGGCCGGGACAGTATAATTCACCCCTCCACTTT. J is TRBJ1-6 and V is TRBV27; 7 bases line up with TRBD1. Germline CDR1 and CDR2: MNHEY and SMNVEV (reference sequence). The CDR3 loop spans 14 amino acids. The trim removed 6 bases at V and 4 bases at J, leaving 3 bases unmatched.

This clone was observed a single time. The genes are TRBV2 and TRBJ2-5, with TRBD1 identical over 9 bases. CDR1 is SNHLY, CDR2 FYNNEI, per germline. V lost 1 base, J lost 5 bases, and 8 bases stayed unmatched. The CDR3 sequence is 16 residues long. This CDR3 reads CASSEGPAGQGETQYF. The CDR3 DNA follows: TGTGCCAGCAGTGAAGGGCCTGCGGGACAGGGTGAGACCCAGTACTTC. Full variable domain (rest looked up from reference TRBV2 and TRBJ2-5): EPEVTQTPSHQVTQMGQEVILRCVPISNHLYFYWYRQILGQKVEFLVSFYNNEISEKSEIFDDQFSVERPDGSNFTLKIRSTKLEDSAMYFCASSEGPAGQGETQYFGPGTRLLVL.

The J gene is TRBJ1-3, the V gene TRBV7-9, with 8 bases fitting TRBD1. CDR1 is SEHNR, CDR2 FQNEAQ, per germline (reference sequence). Unmatched junction bases numbered 10, after V lost 2 bases and J lost 4 bases. The CDR3 totals 17 residues. CDR3 DNA: TGTGCCAGCAGCTTAACCCTTCGGACAGGGCCCGGAAACACCATATATTTT. This sequence encodes CASSLTLRTGPGNTIYF.

The chain is built from TRBV19 and TRBJ2-5; 7 positions agree with TRBD2. The CDR3 covers 15 residues. Germline V gene lookup returns CDR1 LNHDA and CDR2 SQIVND (reference sequence). With V trimmed by 6 bases and J by 5 bases, 12 bases remained unmatched. CDR3 loop: CASRLSGGSWETQYF. CDR3 sequence (DNA): TGTGCCAGTAGACTCTCGGGCGGGAGCTGGGAGACCCAGTACTTC.

The rearrangement links TRBV6-5 to TRBJ2-3; a possible D gene is TRBD2 (7 bases). This CDR3 has 14 residues. Trimming cost V 6 bases and J 3 bases, with 13 bases left between them. Germline V gene lookup returns CDR1 MNHEY and CDR2 SVGAGI. The CDR3 DNA reads TGTGCCAGCAGCAGAGGGGGGGGAACAGATACGCAGTATTTT. Protein sequence: CASSRGGGTDTQYF.

The chain recombines TRBV5-1 with TRBJ2-7; no definite D call. The CDR3 is 12 residues long. From germline, CDR1 is SGHRS and CDR2 YFSETQ. The V gene lost 3 bases and the J gene lost 2 bases, with 6 bases spanning the gap. DNA of the CDR3: TGCGCCAGCAGCTCGGTAGCCTACGAGCAGTACTTC. Translated, it gives CASSSVAYEQYF.

The rearrangement joins TRBV24-1 to TRBJ2-5, with a possible D match to TRBD2 (6 bases). Germline lookup yields CDR1 KGHDR and CDR2 SFDVKD. This CDR3 has 14 amino acids. The V gene lost 4 bases and the J gene lost 2 bases, with 10 bases spanning the gap. The CDR3 region has the DNA TGTGCCACCAGTGACCGTGGACTACAAGAGACCCAGTACTTC. Translated: CATSDRGLQETQYF.

The V gene is TRBV6-5, the J gene TRBJ2-5, with a tentative D call TRBD2 (5 bases). This CDR3 has 11 amino acids. V was clipped by 8 bases and J by 5 bases, with 9 bases between them. The V gene's germline CDR1 is MNHEY and CDR2 SVGAGI. The CDR3 reads CASGRRETQYF. The DNA of the CDR3 is TGTGCCAGCGGGAGACGGGAGACCCAGTACTTC.

The rearrangement links TRBV19 to TRBJ2-2; D is uncertain. There are 13 residues in the CDR3. Trimming stripped 6 bases from V and 6 bases from J, with 11 bases between. Germline V gene data show CDR1 as LNHDA and CDR2 as SQIVND (reference sequence). The CDR3 spells CASSPPRAGELFF. DNA of the CDR3: TGTGCCAGTAGCCCCCCCCGGGCCGGGGAGCTGTTTTTT.

This clone was seen once. The chain couples TRBV19 to TRBJ1-1, with D possibly matching TRBD1 (6 bases). The CDR3 runs to 15 residues. Trimming cost V 3 bases and J 0 bases, with 11 bases left between them. CDR1 and CDR2 from the germline V gene are LNHDA and SQIVND (reference sequence). DNA of the CDR3: TGTGCCAGTAGTATTTTTACAGGGTTGAACACTGAAGCTTTCTTT. It encodes CASSIFTGLNTEAFF.

This clone has only a few counts. J is TRBJ2-7 and V is TRBV3-1 (or the pseudogene TRBV3-2), with TRBD1 as a possible D gene (5 bases). The CDR3 spans 15 residues. V lost 1 base and J lost 5, with 15 bases in between. Germline V lookup: CDR1 LGHDT, CDR2 YNNKEL (reference sequence). The CDR3 DNA sequence: TGTGCCAGCAGCCAAGTAGCAACCAGGGTCCACGAGCAGTACTTC. Its protein product is CASSQVATRVHEQYF.

The chain has TRBV7-6 and TRBJ1-4; D not certain. From germline, CDR1 is SGHVS and CDR2 FNYEAQ. The CDR3 has 16 amino acids. Trimming pared 1 base from V and 0 bases from J, leaving 9 bases between. The CDR3 loop is CASSLGVTSTNEKLFF. The DNA of the CDR3 is TGTGCCAGCAGCTTAGGAGTTACTTCAACTAATGAAAAACTGTTTTTT.

The sample holds one count of this clone. The chain combines TRBV28 with TRBJ2-5, with 12 bases that match TRBD2. The trim removed 2 bases at V and 2 bases at J, leaving 15 bases unmatched. This CDR3 is built from 20 residues. Germline V lookup: CDR1 MDHEN, CDR2 SYDVKM. The DNA for the CDR3 is TGTGCCAGCAGTTTACCCGGACTAGCGGGACGCCACGCCAATCAAGAGACCCAGTACTTC. Translated: CASSLPGLAGRHANQETQYF. Full variable domain (missing parts from reference TRBV28 and TRBJ2-5): DVKVTQSSRYLVKRTGEKVFLECVQDMDHENMFWYRQDPGLGLRLIYFSYDVKMKEKGDIPEGYSVSREKKERFSLILESASTNQTSMYLCASSLPGLAGRHANQETQYFGPGTRLLVL.

The chain recombines TRBV10-1 with TRBJ2-7; 9 bases are shared with TRBD1. Looked up from germline, CDR1 is WNHNN and CDR2 is SYGVQD (reference sequence). V lost 8 bases and J lost 3; bases outside the gene matches: 5. The CDR3 loop spans 13 amino acids. CDR3: CASSRTGDYEQYF. The CDR3 nucleotides are TGCGCCAGCTCCAGGACAGGGGACTACGAGCAGTACTTC.

The V gene is TRBV6-5, the J gene TRBJ2-3; D possibly corresponds to TRBD1 (6 bases). Trimming removed 7 bases at V and 1 base at J, with 9 bases between. The CDR3 is made up of 13 amino acids. From germline, CDR1 is MNHEY and CDR2 SVGAGI. CDR3 in DNA: TGTGCCAGCACTAACAGGGGCACAGATACGCAGTATTTT. This codes for CASTNRGTDTQYF.

This chain links TRBV4-1 with TRBJ2-5, with D perhaps matching TRBD2 (5 bases). The CDR3 has 15 amino acids. Trimming removed 1 base at V and 5 bases at J, with 14 bases between. Germline loops: CDR1 MGHRA, CDR2 YSYEKL. DNA of the CDR3: TGCGCCAGCAGCCAAGGAGGGAGTCTTGTGGAGACCCAGTACTTC. It encodes CASSQGGSLVETQYF.

The V gene is TRBV12-5, the J gene TRBJ2-1; TRBD2 matches at 11 bases. CDR3 size: 15 residues. After removal of 4 bases from V and 5 bases from J, the junction contained 4 bases not matched to a gene. The germline CDR1 and CDR2 sequences are LGHNT and FRNRAP. This CDR3 is CASGYTSGGNNEQFF. The CDR3 nucleotides read TGTGCTAGTGGTTATACTAGCGGGGGAAACAATGAGCAGTTCTTC. Based on the CDR3 plus reference TRBV12-5 and TRBJ2-1, the full variable domain is DARVTQTPRHKVTEMGQEVTMRCQPILGHNTVFWYRQTMMQGLELLAYFRNRAPLDDSGMPKDRFSAEMPDATLATLKIQPSEPRDSAVYFCASGYTSGGNNEQFFGPGTRLTVL.

The genes are TRBV29-1 and TRBJ1-1, with D uncertain. The CDR3 loop spans 13 amino acids. From germline, CDR1 is SQVTM and CDR2 ANQGSEA. Trimming stripped 3 bases from V and 1 base from J, with 9 bases between. CDR3 region: CSVERGGNTEAFF. The DNA of the CDR3 is TGCAGCGTTGAGCGAGGAGGGAACACTGAAGCTTTCTTT.

This chain joins TRBV7-9 and TRBJ1-2; D is undetermined. There are 13 residues in the CDR3. Germline CDR1 SEHNR, CDR2 FQNEAQ (reference sequence). Trimming took off 2 bases at V and 6 bases at J, with 10 bases between the two ends. CDR3 coding DNA: TGTGCCAGCAGCTTACCGGACTCGGATGGCTACACCTTC. It encodes CASSLPDSDGYTF.

The gene calls are TRBV19 and TRBJ1-2, with unresolved D. V was pared by 6 bases and J by 4 bases, with 24 bases between. Germline V gene sequence: CDR1 LNHDA, CDR2 SQIVND (reference sequence). This CDR3 has 17 amino acids. The CDR3 DNA reads TGTGCCAGTAGGATGACATTGGGAGCGCGGGCGAGCTATGGCTACACCTTC. Translation gives CASRMTLGARASYGYTF.

The chain has TRBV4-1 and TRBJ1-1; TRBD1 agrees at 11 bases. V shed 1 base, J shed 7 bases, and the junction held 8 bases outside the gene matches. The CDR3 runs to 16 residues. CDR1 MGHRA and CDR2 YSYEKL come from the germline V gene. The CDR3 spells CASSQARTGGIGEAFF. The CDR3 nucleotides are TGCGCCAGCAGCCAAGCGAGGACAGGGGGCATTGGTGAAGCTTTCTTT.

The chain is built from TRBV7-2 and TRBJ1-4; TRBD1 matches at 8 bases. V shed 6 bases and J 8 bases; nucleotides not matched to a gene: 8. The length of the CDR3 is 14 residues. Germline CDR1 is SGHTA and CDR2 is FQGNSA. CDR3 bases: TGTGCCAGCAGTAAACAGGGGGATGGCGAAAAACTGTTTTTT. As protein: CASSKQGDGEKLFF.

CDR3 sequence (DNA): TGTGCCAGCAGTTGGTCCGCAGGGAGGGGCGAGCAGTACTTC. Encoded protein: CASSWSAGRGEQYF. The genes are TRBV6-2 or TRBV6-3 and TRBJ2-7, with 7 bases matching TRBD2. CDR1 is MNHEY, CDR2 SVGEGT, per germline. The CDR3 spans 14 residues. The V segment lost 4 bases and the J segment 6 bases; nucleotides outside the gene matches: 9.

The chain has TRBV10-3 and TRBJ2-7; 10 bases fit TRBD2. V dropped 10 bases and J dropped 7; count of bases not matched to a gene: 7. The CDR3 extends over 12 amino acids. Germline values: CDR1 ENHRY, CDR2 SYGVKD. CDR3 loop: CATASGSPEQYF. In DNA, the CDR3 is TGTGCCACCGCTAGCGGGAGTCCGGAGCAGTACTTC.

The genes are TRBV9 and TRBJ2-5; D gene uncertain. Germline V gives CDR1 SGDLS, CDR2 YYNGEE. The CDR3 is 18 amino acids. V lost 3 bases, J lost 7 bases, and 28 bases lay in between. CDR3 DNA: TGTGCCAGCAGCGCGTCCCCAACCACGGCCGCCTCCTCGGGGACCCAGTACTTC. Its translation is CASSASPTTAASSGTQYF.

This chain uses TRBV28 with TRBJ1-5; perhaps TRBD1 as D (6 bases). This CDR3 has 16 residues. Deletions cut 4 bases from V and 2 bases from J, with 15 bases between. CDR1 MDHEN and CDR2 SYDVKM come from the germline V gene. The CDR3: CASSSIRGGRNQPQHF. The CDR3 DNA is TGTGCCAGCAGTTCGATCAGGGGCGGTCGCAATCAGCCCCAGCATTTT.

V and J are TRBV9 and TRBJ1-2, with D tentatively TRBD1 (6 bases). The CDR3 runs to 15 residues. Between the trimmed V and J ends, which lost 2 bases and 2 bases, there was a span of 13 bases. The germline V gene has CDR1 SGDLS and CDR2 YYNGEE. Here the CDR3 reads CASSVSSRGNYGYTF. The DNA of the CDR3 is TGTGCCAGCAGCGTTAGTAGCAGGGGCAACTATGGCTACACCTTC.

The chain joins TRBV6-5 to TRBJ1-2; no definite D call. Germline V gene data show CDR1 as MNHEY and CDR2 as SVGAGI. This CDR3 is built from 13 residues. V shed 3 bases and J shed 7 bases, with 12 bases lying between them. The CDR3 sequence is CASSYVREAGYTF. In DNA, the CDR3 is TGTGCCAGCAGTTATGTAAGGGAGGCTGGCTACACCTTC.

The rearrangement links TRBV29-1 to TRBJ2-2; TRBD1 might be the D (6 bases). Germline CDR1 reads SQVTM; CDR2 reads ANQGSEA. V was clipped by 6 bases and J by 1 base, with 12 bases between them. This CDR3 contains 14 residues. CDR3 nucleotides: TGCAGCGTAAACCCACAGGGGAACACCGGGGAGCTGTTTTTT. Translation: CSVNPQGNTGELFF.

This sequence joins TRBV5-1 and TRBJ2-4; TRBD2 matches 11 bases. Germline V gene data show CDR1 as SGHRS and CDR2 as YFSETQ. The junction had 25 bases not matched to a gene; V was cut back by 5 bases and J by 0 bases. The length of the CDR3 is 23 residues. The CDR3 protein is CASRILRRVLAGEGTVAKNIQYF. The CDR3 nucleotides are TGCGCCAGCAGGATACTAAGGCGGGTACTAGCGGGAGAGGGGACCGTAGCCAAAAACATTCAGTACTTC.